Shown below are 2 T cell receptor beta chains from a single sample sequenced in a study of metastatic and nonmetastatic thyroid tumors. TCRdb reassembled clones from the PCR reads with MiXCR. The table lists about 24,000 clones, roughly a quarter of them singletons. Patients were all untreated before their thyroid surgery. Sequencing input: tumor tissue. These receptors were collected from a male donor with papillary thyroid cancer or a benign thyroid nodule (not recorded which). Some clones in this sample may be carry-over from other donors' samples.

The chain couples TRBV18 to TRBJ2-2; D is undetermined. The germline V gene encodes CDR1 KGHSH and CDR2 LQKENI. The CDR3 runs 13 residues. V dropped 3 bases and J dropped 2 bases, with 4 bases sitting between them. CDR3 region: CASSPSNTGELFF. CDR3 sequence (DNA): TGTGCCAGCTCACCCTCAAACACCGGGGAGCTGTTTTTT.

This clone has at least ten counts. The genes are TRBV4-3 and TRBJ2-3; no reliable D call. Germline V CDR1 and CDR2: LGHNA, YSLEER. CDR3 length equals 15 residues. Trimming took off 0 bases at V and 2 bases at J, with 9 bases between the two ends. Written as DNA, the CDR3 is TGCGCCAGCAGCCAAGACTGGCGGATCACAGATACGCAGTATTTT. Translated, it gives CASSQDWRITDTQYF.